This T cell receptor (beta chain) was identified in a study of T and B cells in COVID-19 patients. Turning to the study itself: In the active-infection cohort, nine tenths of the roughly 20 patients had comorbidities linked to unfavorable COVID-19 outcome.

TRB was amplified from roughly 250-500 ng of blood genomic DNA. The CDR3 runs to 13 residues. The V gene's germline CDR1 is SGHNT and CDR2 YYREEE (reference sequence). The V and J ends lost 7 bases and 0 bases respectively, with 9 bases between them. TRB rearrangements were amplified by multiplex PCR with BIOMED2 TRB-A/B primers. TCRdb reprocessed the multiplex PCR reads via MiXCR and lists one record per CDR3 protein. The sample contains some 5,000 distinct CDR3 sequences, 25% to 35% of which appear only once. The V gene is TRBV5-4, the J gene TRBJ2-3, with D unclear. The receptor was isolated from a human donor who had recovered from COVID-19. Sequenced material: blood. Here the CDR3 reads CASGPRSTDTQYF. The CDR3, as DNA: TGTGCCAGCGGGCCGAGAAGCACAGATACGCAGTATTTT. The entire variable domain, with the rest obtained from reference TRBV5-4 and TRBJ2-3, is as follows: ETGVTQSPTHLIKTRGQQVTLRCSSQSGHNTVSWYQQALGQGPQFIFQYYREEENGRGNFPPRFSGLQFPNYSSELNVNALELDDSALYLCASGPRSTDTQYFGPGTRLTVL.